The clone carrying this T cell receptor (beta chain) was observed a handful of times. This record comes from a study of CD8 T cells in ankylosing spondylitis. TCRdb passed the 5' RACE reads through MiXCR, listing each CDR3 protein once. Of a few hundred thousand distinct CDR3 sequences in the sample, approximately 20% are singletons; the top ten hold approximately 33%. Trimming removed 3 bases at V and 4 bases at J, with 12 bases between. CDR3 length: 13 amino acids. Germline assignment: CDR1 DFQATT and CDR2 SNEGSKA (reference sequence). Sequenced sample: blood, either unsorted or a sorted T cell fraction (not recorded which). V gene TRBV20-1 combines with J gene TRBJ1-2; TRBD1 is a possible D gene (5 bases). This TCR came from a male donor with ankylosing spondylitis or in good health (not recorded which). Here the CDR3 reads CSASGGWPYGYTF. CDR3 nucleotides: TGCAGTGCTAGCGGGGGATGGCCCTATGGCTACACCTTC.